These 31 T cell receptor beta chains were sequenced from one sample in a study of CD8 T cells in Susac syndrome. Random hexamers were used to reverse transcribe 0.5 to 1 ug of RNA. MiXCR, run by TCRdb on the immunoSEQ multiplex PCR reads, gives a single entry per CDR3 protein. The repertoire has about 190,000 distinct CDR3 sequences, 91% of them found once; the top ten carry 0.087%. Sequencing was performed on CD4+ T cells from PBMCs. The receptor source for this set is a human donor with Susac syndrome.

The chain combines TRBV20-1 with TRBJ1-2, with D tentatively TRBD1 (5 bases). Germline-derived CDR1 and CDR2 are DFQATT and SNEGSKA (reference sequence). The CDR3 consists of 13 residues. Trimming removed 4 bases at V and 3 bases at J, with 12 bases between. The CDR3: CSATGSGDYGYTF. The CDR3 DNA reads as TGCAGTGCTACAGGGTCAGGCGACTATGGCTACACCTTC.

J is TRBJ2-7 and V is TRBV11-2, with 8 bases matching TRBD2. This CDR3 is 13 amino acids long. Germline lookup yields CDR1 SGHAT and CDR2 FQNNGV. The ends lost 5 bases at V and 11 bases at J; junction bases unmatched: 11. The CDR3 region has the DNA TGTGCCAGCAGCCCCTTCGGGAGGGAGAGAAAGTACTTC. It yields the protein CASSPFGRERKYF.

The chain couples TRBV29-1 to TRBJ2-4; TRBD2 aligns across 9 bases. After removal of 5 bases from V and 7 bases from J, the junction contained 9 bases not matched to a gene. The CDR3 covers 14 residues. Germline CDR1 SQVTM, CDR2 ANQGSEA. The CDR3 bases are TGCAGCGTTCGTGGGCGGGAGGGTGGCAACATTCAGTACTTC. This codes for CSVRGREGGNIQYF.

The table lists this clonotype with a count of one. The genes are TRBV12-3 or TRBV12-4 and TRBJ2-3; 12 bases are shared with TRBD2. The V segment lost 7 bases and the J segment 5 bases; nucleotides outside the gene matches: 7. The CDR3 extends over 15 amino acids. CDR3 region: CASKASGGAVDTQYF. CDR3 in DNA: TGTGCCAGCAAAGCTAGCGGGGGGGCCGTAGATACGCAGTATTTT.

The rearrangement joins TRBV5-1 to TRBJ2-2; D possibly corresponds to TRBD2 (6 bases). Germline CDR1 SGHRS, CDR2 YFSETQ. The V end lost 1 base, the J end lost 2 bases, and 24 bases lay between the germline ends. The CDR3 has 20 amino acids. CDR3 amino acids: CASSLFFGRGGQPNTGELFF. The DNA for the CDR3 is TGCGCCAGCAGCTTGTTTTTTGGACGGGGAGGTCAACCAAACACCGGGGAGCTGTTTTTT.

V and J are TRBV5-1 and TRBJ2-3; D is ambiguous. V lost 0 bases, J lost 2 bases, and 7 bases lay in between. This CDR3 spans 14 amino acids. Germline V lookup: CDR1 SGHRS, CDR2 YFSETQ. This CDR3 is CASSLGLITDTQYF. CDR3 in DNA: TGCGCCAGCAGCTTGGGACTCATCACAGATACGCAGTATTTT.

The chain carries TRBV7-8 and TRBJ2-3; perhaps TRBD2 as D (6 bases). CDR1 and CDR2 from the germline V gene are SGHVS and FQNEAQ. The CDR3 totals 14 residues. V dropped 1 base and J dropped 2 bases, with 7 bases sitting between them. The CDR3 region is CASSLVAVTDTQYF. CDR3 nucleotides: TGTGCCAGCAGCTTAGTAGCGGTCACAGATACGCAGTATTTT. Combining the CDR3 with reference TRBV7-8 and TRBJ2-3 gives the whole variable domain GAGVSQSPRYKVAKRGQDVALRCDPISGHVSLFWYQQALGQGPEFLTYFQNEAQLDKSGLPSDRFFAERPEGSVSTLKIQRTQQEDSAVYLCASSLVAVTDTQYFGPGTRLTVL.

The CDR3 nucleotides are TGTGCCAGCAGCTTCGAGTCAGAAAGTCTTGAAGCTTTCTTT. This sequence encodes CASSFESESLEAFF. The chain joins TRBV7-9 to TRBJ1-1; D unclear. V lost 3 bases to trimming and J lost 7 bases, with 15 bases between them. This CDR3 has 14 amino acids. Germline CDR1 and CDR2: SEHNR and FQNEAQ (reference sequence).

The V gene is TRBV30, the J gene TRBJ1-1; the D gene is possibly TRBD1 (5 bases). Germline CDR1 and CDR2: GTSNPN and SVGIG (reference sequence). The V end lost 2 bases, the J end lost 0 bases, and 13 bases lay between the germline ends. CDR3 length: 15 residues. The CDR3 sequence is CAWSPGSWVNTEAFF. CDR3 bases: TGTGCCTGGAGTCCAGGGTCGTGGGTGAACACTGAAGCTTTCTTT. The full variable domain, rest sourced from reference TRBV30 and TRBJ1-1, is SQTIHQWPATLVQPVGSPLSLECTVEGTSNPNLYWYRQAAGRGLQLLFYSVGIGQISSEVPQNLSASRPQDRQFILSSKKLLLSDSGFYLCAWSPGSWVNTEAFFGQGTRLTVV.

V usage is TRBV27 and J usage is TRBJ1-1; D gene unclear. Germline V gives CDR1 MNHEY, CDR2 SMNVEV (reference sequence). The V and J ends lost 3 bases and 3 bases respectively, with 8 bases between them. The CDR3 covers 13 residues. The CDR3, as DNA: TGTGCCAGCAGTTTGGTTGCAGACACTGAAGCTTTCTTT. Protein sequence: CASSLVADTEAFF.

The V call is TRBV18, the J call TRBJ2-7; maybe TRBD2 (5 bases). Trimming removed 1 base at V and 6 bases at J, with 7 bases between. CDR1 KGHSH and CDR2 LQKENI come from the germline V gene. This CDR3 has 12 residues. The CDR3 DNA reads TGTGCCAGCTCACCACAGCGGTTCGAGCAGTACTTC. Its protein is CASSPQRFEQYF.

This chain connects TRBV12-3 or TRBV12-4 to TRBJ1-1, with TRBD1 matching 7 bases. The CDR3 spans 15 residues. J was trimmed by 2 bases and V by 4 bases; bases with no gene match: 7. CDR3 DNA sequence: TGTGCCAGCAGTTCAGATCGGGACAGAAACACTGAAGCTTTCTTT. Protein product: CASSSDRDRNTEAFF.

This clonotype has only one observation. The chain has TRBV5-5 and TRBJ2-7; TRBD2 matches at 7 bases. The CDR3 is 14 residues long. Per the germline V gene, CDR1 is SGHKS and CDR2 is YYEKEE (reference sequence). V lost 4 bases to trimming and J lost 0 bases; unmatched junction nucleotides: 4. CDR3 protein: CASSPWTSSYEQYF. The DNA for the CDR3 is TGTGCCAGCAGCCCGTGGACTAGCTCCTACGAGCAGTACTTC.

The chain recombines TRBV12-3 or TRBV12-4 with TRBJ2-2; D is possibly TRBD1 (6 bases). The CDR3 contains 15 residues. V lost 1 base and J lost 6, with 12 bases in between. The CDR3 region is CASSLGQVTAGELFF. The CDR3 DNA reads as TGTGCCAGCAGTTTAGGACAGGTGACGGCCGGGGAGCTGTTTTTT.

The chain joins TRBV3-1 to TRBJ1-2; possible D gene TRBD1, 6 bases. The CDR3 is made up of 15 amino acids. CDR1 is LGHDT, CDR2 YNNKEL, per germline (reference sequence). Between the trimmed V and J ends, which lost 1 base and 4 bases, there was a span of 13 bases. Here the CDR3 DNA reads TGTGCCAGCAGCCAAGCACGGGGGGCAGGCTATGGCTACACCTTC. It translates to CASSQARGAGYGYTF.

The CDR3 nucleotides read TGTGCCAGCAGCCAAGGGACTAGCCGTACAGGGGAGCAGTTCTTC. Translating it yields CASSQGTSRTGEQFF. V gene TRBV4-2 combines with J gene TRBJ2-1, with 8 bases identical to TRBD2. V was clipped by 1 base and J by 10 bases; unmatched bases: 9. CDR1 is LGHNA, CDR2 YNFKEQ, per germline. The length of the CDR3 is 15 residues.

This sequence joins TRBV20-1 and TRBJ2-5; 8 bases are shared with TRBD1. The V segment lost 7 bases and the J segment 4 bases; nucleotides outside the gene matches: 11. This CDR3 comprises 14 residues. Germline V gene data show CDR1 as DFQATT and CDR2 as SNEGSKA (reference sequence). As DNA, the CDR3 is TGCAGTGTCCCCCAGGGGGCGGTAGGAGAGACCCAGTACTTC. This encodes CSVPQGAVGETQYF.

The genes are TRBV2 and TRBJ1-5; D is undetermined. With 6 bases removed from V and 6 bases from J, the gap between germline ends came to 15 bases. CDR1 and CDR2 (germline): SNHLY, FYNNEI. This CDR3 comprises 14 residues. This chain's CDR3 is CASRPSLVGQPQHF. The CDR3 nucleotides read TGTGCCAGCAGACCCTCTCTTGTTGGTCAGCCCCAGCATTTT.

Only a few counts were recorded for this clonotype. The chain carries TRBV4-1 and TRBJ2-5; no clear D gene. Germline CDR1 MGHRA, CDR2 YSYEKL. Trimming cost V 0 bases and J 8 bases, with 7 bases left between them. The CDR3 sequence is 12 residues long. The CDR3 DNA reads TGCGCCAGCAGCCAAGATGAAATAACCCAGTACTTC. Translation gives CASSQDEITQYF.

This clonotype was observed once. The V call is TRBV19, the J call TRBJ2-7; possibly TRBD2 for D (6 bases). CDR3 size: 16 residues. Germline V lookup: CDR1 LNHDA, CDR2 SQIVND (reference sequence). V was pared by 4 bases and J by 3 bases, with 19 bases between. CDR3 in DNA: TGTGCCAGTAGTACAAGACCGGGACTGACGGTCTACGAGCAGTACTTC. Protein product: CASSTRPGLTVYEQYF.

The V and J genes are TRBV6-4 and TRBJ2-2; 9 bases are a match to TRBD2. J gave up 5 bases and V 4 bases, and 11 bases lay outside the gene matches. From germline, CDR1 is MRHNA and CDR2 SNTAGT. The CDR3 is 17 residues long. The CDR3 DNA follows: TGTGCCAGCAGTGCCGAGACTAGCGGAAGGATGACCGGGGAGCTGTTTTTT. This gives the protein CASSAETSGRMTGELFF.

This clonotype was found a few times. CDR3 sequence reads: CASSLGGYQETQYF. The CDR3 region has the DNA TGTGCCAGCAGCTTAGGGGGGTACCAAGAGACCCAGTACTTC. The chain carries TRBV11-3 and TRBJ2-5; the D gene could be TRBD1 or TRBD2 (5 bases each). V was pared by 1 base and J by 0 bases, with 6 bases between. CDR3 size: 14 residues. The V gene's germline CDR1 is SGHNT and CDR2 YENEEA.

The J gene is TRBJ1-2, the V gene TRBV30; D is unresolved. The CDR3 covers 12 residues. The V and J ends lost 1 base and 4 bases respectively, with 7 bases between them. From germline, CDR1 is GTSNPN and CDR2 SVGIG (reference sequence). The CDR3 nucleotides are TGTGCCTGGAGTGGCGGACCCTATGGCTACACCTTC. Its translation: CAWSGGPYGYTF.

This clonotype turned up a few times. The CDR3 loop is CASSLQGSGYTF. The CDR3 DNA sequence: TGTGCCAGCAGTTTACAGGGGAGTGGCTACACCTTC. The V and J genes are TRBV12-3 or TRBV12-4 and TRBJ1-2; D is possibly TRBD1 (6 bases). The CDR3 consists of 12 residues. The ends were cut back, 2 bases at V and 7 bases at J, with 8 bases in the middle.

This chain connects TRBV4-1 to TRBJ2-2; possible D gene TRBD1, 5 bases. V was trimmed by 5 bases and J by 0 bases, leaving 13 bases between them. CDR1 MGHRA and CDR2 YSYEKL come from the germline V gene. The length of the CDR3 is 16 residues. The CDR3 protein is CASSAQGDTNTGELFF. CDR3 nucleotide sequence: TGCGCCAGCAGCGCTCAGGGCGACACGAACACCGGGGAGCTGTTTTTT.

The chain is built from TRBV6-5 and TRBJ1-6; 8 bases match TRBD1. This CDR3 is built from 15 residues. From germline, CDR1 is MNHEY and CDR2 SVGAGI. V lost 1 base to trimming and J lost 5 bases; unmatched junction nucleotides: 1. The CDR3, as DNA: TGTGCCAGCAGTTACTGGACAGGGAATAATTCACCCCTCCACTTT. It is translated as CASSYWTGNNSPLHF.

As regards this clonotype: Compared with germline, one end of the junction differs, possibly owing to a read error. This rearrangement joins TRBV29-1 to TRBJ1-1; D gene uncertain. Germline V gene lookup returns CDR1 SQVTM and CDR2 ANQGSEA. The CDR3 is 12 residues long. CDR3 loop: CSAGTVNTEAFF. The CDR3 DNA reads as TGCAGCGCTGGCACGGTGAACACTGAAGCTTTTTTT.

The chain recombines TRBV30 with TRBJ2-5; D tentatively fits TRBD1 or TRBD2 (5 bases each). V lost 0 bases to trimming and J lost 5 bases, with 10 bases between them. The CDR3 has 13 residues. CDR1 and CDR2 (germline): GTSNPN, SVGIG (reference sequence). In DNA, the CDR3 is TGTGCCTGGAGTGTACGAGGGGTGGAGACCCAGTACTTC. Translated: CAWSVRGVETQYF. Using reference TRBV30 and TRBJ2-5 for the parts outside the CDR3, the full variable domain is SQTIHQWPATLVQPVGSPLSLECTVEGTSNPNLYWYRQAAGRGLQLLFYSVGIGQISSEVPQNLSASRPQDRQFILSSKKLLLSDSGFYLCAWSVRGVETQYFGPGTRLLVL.

This chain connects TRBV12-3 or TRBV12-4 to TRBJ1-1; D may be TRBD1 (6 bases). V was pared by 4 bases and J by 7 bases, with 22 bases between. The CDR3 is made up of 16 amino acids. This chain's CDR3 is CASSSTITGLKVEAFF. The CDR3 nucleotides read TGTGCCAGCAGTTCTACCATCACAGGGTTGAAAGTTGAAGCTTTCTTT.

The chain combines TRBV11-2 with TRBJ1-5; D remains ambiguous. In germline, CDR1 is SGHAT, CDR2 FQNNGV. The CDR3 loop spans 15 amino acids. Trimming stripped 6 bases from V and 2 bases from J, with 14 bases between. The CDR3 coding sequence is TGTGCCAGCAGTCCGGGCCCCTGGGGCAATCAGCCCCAGCATTTT. Encoded protein: CASSPGPWGNQPQHF.

This chain connects TRBV19 to TRBJ2-5; TRBD2 is a possible D gene (6 bases). V lost 4 bases, J lost 3 bases, and 15 bases lay in between. There are 15 residues in the CDR3. Germline lookup yields CDR1 LNHDA and CDR2 SQIVND (reference sequence). For the CDR3, the DNA is TGTGCCAGTAGTAGAACGGGGGTCGGAGAAGAGACCCAGTACTTC. Its translation: CASSRTGVGEETQYF.